Below are 27 T cell receptor beta chains sequenced from a single sample in a study of control samples from healthy donors and cancer patients. Repertoires were generated with immunoSEQ multiplex PCR, while TCRdb's copy carries only in-frame clones and drops some. The table records some 140,000 clones, roughly 94% of them present only once. Specimen: PBMCs. Receptor source: a man aged 60 to 75 with colorectal cancer.

The rearrangement uses TRBV18 and TRBJ2-5; D gene ambiguous. Trimming cost V 1 base and J 3 bases, with 0 bases left between them. The CDR3 runs to 11 residues. The germline gives CDR1 KGHSH, CDR2 LQKENI. The DNA of the CDR3 is TGTGCCAGCTCACCACAAGAGACCCAGTACTTC. This gives the protein CASSPQETQYF.

This sequence joins TRBV19 and TRBJ2-3, with D tentatively TRBD2 (5 bases). V lost 10 bases, J lost 6 bases, and 11 bases lay in between. Germline V gives CDR1 LNHDA, CDR2 SQIVND (reference sequence). The CDR3 consists of 11 residues. The CDR3: CATSRVDTQYF. In DNA, the CDR3 is TGTGCCACATCGCGGGTGGATACGCAGTATTTT.

This clone was picked up one time. The rearrangement joins TRBV27 to TRBJ2-2; TRBD1 matches at 9 bases. The CDR3 sequence is 17 residues long. The germline V gene has CDR1 MNHEY and CDR2 SMNVEV (reference sequence). V was pared by 4 bases and J by 0 bases, with 6 bases of the junction left unmatched. The CDR3 nucleotides are TGTGCCAGCAGTTCCACGGGACAGGGAGCGAACACCGGGGAGCTGTTTTTT. Amino acid sequence: CASSSTGQGANTGELFF.

The chain recombines TRBV6-6 with TRBJ1-5; D gene uncertain. Deletions cut 6 bases from V and 2 bases from J, with 17 bases between. The germline V gene has CDR1 MNHNY and CDR2 SVGAGI (reference sequence). CDR3 size: 16 residues. This CDR3 reads CASRSGLGGGNQPQHF. CDR3 nucleotides: TGTGCCAGCAGATCGGGCCTGGGAGGCGGCAATCAGCCCCAGCATTTT.

The chain carries TRBV11-3 and TRBJ2-3, with 8 bases matching TRBD1. CDR3 length: 13 residues. After removal of 8 bases from V and 6 bases from J, the junction contained 7 bases not matched to a gene. The germline gives CDR1 SGHNT, CDR2 YENEEA. DNA for the CDR3: TGTGCCAGCGCCTGGACAGGGATGGATACGCAGTATTTT. It specifies CASAWTGMDTQYF.

The chain uses TRBV5-4 and TRBJ2-5; D unclear. The V gene lost 4 bases and the J gene lost 2 bases, with 18 bases spanning the gap. CDR3 length equals 16 residues. CDR1 is SGHNT, CDR2 YYREEE, per germline (reference sequence). Here the CDR3 DNA reads TGTGCCAGCAGCCGGCAGCAAGGCCTGAGGCAAGAGACCCAGTACTTC. This sequence encodes CASSRQQGLRQETQYF.

The rearrangement links TRBV4-1 to TRBJ2-2; 13 bases agree with TRBD2. The CDR3 runs 18 residues. The germline V gene encodes CDR1 MGHRA and CDR2 YSYEKL. Losses at the gene ends were 4 bases for V and 5 bases for J; bases not matched to a gene: 10. The CDR3 sequence is CASSPLPGLAGLTGELFF. The CDR3 coding sequence is TGCGCCAGCAGCCCGCTGCCGGGACTAGCGGGGCTTACCGGGGAGCTGTTTTTT.

This clone appeared a single time. The V and J genes are TRBV5-1 and TRBJ2-2; no clear D. Trimming stripped 0 bases from V and 5 bases from J, with 14 bases between. CDR1 and CDR2 from the germline V gene are SGHRS and YFSETQ. The CDR3 length is 16 residues. The CDR3 protein is CASSLAISVGTGELFF. The CDR3 DNA is TGCGCCAGCAGCTTGGCCATAAGCGTGGGGACCGGGGAGCTGTTTTTT.

The chain links TRBV6-6 to TRBJ2-2; TRBD1 agrees at 8 bases. The length of the CDR3 is 14 residues. From germline, CDR1 is MNHNY and CDR2 SVGAGI (reference sequence). V trimming: 7 bases; J trimming: 6 bases; junction bases outside the gene matches: 7. For the CDR3, the DNA is TGTGCCAGCATCAGGAGGGGACAGGCCGGGGAGCTGTTTTTT. Protein sequence: CASIRRGQAGELFF.

The chain combines TRBV29-1 with TRBJ2-1, with 7 nucleotides matching TRBD1. V shed 1 base and J 4 bases; nucleotides not matched to a gene: 4. Germline V lookup: CDR1 SQVTM, CDR2 ANQGSEA. The CDR3 sequence is 14 residues long. The CDR3 nucleotides read TGCAGCGTTGAAGGTTCAGGGGGTTACAATGAGCAGTTCTTC. Translating it yields CSVEGSGGYNEQFF.

This clone showed up just once. The CDR3 DNA sequence: TGCGCCAGCAGCCCGGATGGGGGGGTCGGCACTGAAGCTTTCTTT. It yields the protein CASSPDGGVGTEAFF. This chain uses TRBV5-1 with TRBJ1-1; a possible D gene is TRBD1 (5 bases). Germline V gives CDR1 SGHRS, CDR2 YFSETQ. V lost 4 bases to trimming and J lost 4 bases, with 17 bases between them. There are 15 residues in the CDR3.

The chain links TRBV7-6 to TRBJ2-5; 10 bases are a match to TRBD2. The CDR3 has 16 amino acids. The germline V gene encodes CDR1 SGHVS and CDR2 FNYEAQ. V lost 5 bases, J lost 5 bases, and 11 bases stayed unmatched. CDR3 sequence reads: CASSLGTSETRETQYF. CDR3 coding DNA: TGTGCCAGCAGCCTGGGGACTAGCGAAACCAGGGAGACCCAGTACTTC.

This clone was seen only a few times. V is TRBV4-1 and J is TRBJ1-5; possible D gene TRBD1, 6 bases. The V end was cut by 4 bases, the J end by 1 base, with 11 bases between. This CDR3 has 15 residues. Germline V gene data show CDR1 as MGHRA and CDR2 as YSYEKL. CDR3 DNA: TGCGCCAGCAGCCCGACAGGTGTAAGCAATCAGCCCCAGCATTTT. Translation gives CASSPTGVSNQPQHF.

The chain recombines TRBV21-1 with TRBJ1-1. TRBV21-1 is given as a pseudogene. The length of the CDR3 is 16 residues. The CDR3, as DNA: TGTGCCAGCAGCAAAGGGAGGGGTAGGAGGGGTACTGAAGCTTTCTTT. Translated: CASSKGRGRRGTEAFF.

This rearrangement joins TRBV29-1 to TRBJ2-1; TRBD2 aligns across 12 bases. The V gene's germline CDR1 is SQVTM and CDR2 ANQGSEA. This CDR3 has 14 amino acids. The J segment lost 9 bases and the V segment lost 3 bases, leaving 6 bases of the junction unmatched. Written as DNA, the CDR3 is TGCAGCGTTGATCCTAGCGGGGGGGCCGGTGAGCAGTTCTTC. This gives the protein CSVDPSGGAGEQFF.

The chain uses TRBV24-1 and TRBJ1-5; D gene unclear. The CDR3 has 14 residues. V gave up 3 bases and J gave up 5 bases, with 10 bases separating them. Germline V gives CDR1 KGHDR, CDR2 SFDVKD. CDR3 sequence reads: CATSDEQTDQPQHF. In DNA form, the CDR3 reads TGTGCCACCAGTGATGAACAAACAGATCAGCCCCAGCATTTT.

The V gene is TRBV19, the J gene TRBJ1-5, with D tentatively TRBD1 (5 bases). Per germline, CDR1 LNHDA and CDR2 SQIVND (reference sequence). The CDR3 length is 13 residues. Between the trimmed V and J ends, which lost 7 bases and 3 bases, there was a span of 10 bases. The CDR3 DNA is TGTGCCAGTACCCCCGGGACCAATCAGCCCCAGCATTTT. Its translation is CASTPGTNQPQHF. Full variable domain (outside the CDR3, taken from reference TRBV19 and TRBJ1-5): DGGITQSPKYLFRKEGQNVTLSCEQNLNHDAMYWYRQDPGQGLRLIYYSQIVNDFQKGDIAEGYSVSREKKESFPLTVTSAQKNPTAFYLCASTPGTNQPQHFGDGTRLSIL.

V is TRBV19 and J is TRBJ2-3, with 8 bases that match TRBD1. V shed 5 bases and J 2 bases; nucleotides not matched to a gene: 9. Germline CDR1 reads LNHDA; CDR2 reads SQIVND (reference sequence). The CDR3 runs 16 residues. DNA of the CDR3: TGTGCCAGTAGTGCCCACGGACAGGGCTCCACAGATACGCAGTATTTT. It translates to CASSAHGQGSTDTQYF.

The chain employs TRBV7-2 and TRBJ1-4; D is unresolved. Germline V lookup: CDR1 SGHTA, CDR2 FQGNSA. Trimming pared 4 bases from V and 7 bases from J, leaving 13 bases between. The CDR3 runs 14 residues. The CDR3 here is CASSSGRAAEKLFF. CDR3 DNA: TGTGCCAGCAGCTCCGGACGGGCGGCTGAAAAACTGTTTTTT.

The V gene is TRBV24-1, the J gene TRBJ2-1; weak D call: TRBD2 (6 bases). Germline CDR1 KGHDR, CDR2 SFDVKD. The CDR3 runs to 14 residues. The ends were cut back, 5 bases at V and 2 bases at J, with 9 bases in the middle. The DNA for the CDR3 is TGTGCCACCAGTGTGGGGGGAACCTACAATGAGCAGTTCTTC. The encoded protein is CATSVGGTYNEQFF.

The chain links TRBV5-5 to TRBJ1-1; D call uncertain. The CDR3 extends over 11 amino acids. V was clipped by 4 bases and J by 3 bases, with 4 bases between them. Germline CDR1 and CDR2: SGHKS and YYEKEE (reference sequence). CDR3 amino acids: CASSADTEAFF. The CDR3 nucleotides are TGTGCCAGCAGCGCCGACACTGAAGCTTTCTTT.

The chain uses TRBV7-2 and TRBJ2-2; the match to TRBD1 covers 7 bases. V lost 5 bases to trimming and J lost 5 bases; unmatched junction nucleotides: 2. The germline V gene has CDR1 SGHTA and CDR2 FQGNSA. The CDR3 contains 13 residues. CDR3 coding DNA: TGTGCCAGCAGCCGACAGGGAACCGGGGAGCTGTTTTTT. It codes for CASSRQGTGELFF.

The chain uses TRBV29-1 and TRBJ1-1; 7 bases match TRBD1. This CDR3 is 14 amino acids long. Germline CDR1 and CDR2: SQVTM and ANQGSEA. Trimming took 3 bases from V and 1 from J; bases not matched to a gene: 5. CDR3 sequence: CSVEGTAKNTEAFF. The CDR3 region has the DNA TGCAGCGTTGAGGGGACAGCCAAGAACACTGAAGCTTTCTTT. The full variable domain, with the rest looked up from reference TRBV29-1 and TRBJ1-1, is SAVISQKPSRDICQRGTSLTIQCQVDSQVTMMFWYRQQPGQSLTLIATANQGSEATYESGFVIDKFPISRPNLTFSTLTVSNMSPEDSSIYLCSVEGTAKNTEAFFGQGTRLTVV.

This CDR3 is CASSPGRAPMNTEAFF. The CDR3 nucleotides are TGTGCCAGCTCCCCCGGGAGGGCACCTATGAACACTGAAGCTTTCTTT. The rearrangement links TRBV18 to TRBJ1-1, with D unresolved. V was trimmed by 6 bases and J by 0 bases, leaving 17 bases between them. Germline V lookup: CDR1 KGHSH, CDR2 LQKENI. This CDR3 is built from 16 residues.

The V gene is TRBV25-1, the J gene TRBJ2-5; no clear D gene. CDR3 size: 14 residues. Germline CDR1 is MGHDK and CDR2 is SYGVNS. V was pared by 1 base and J by 2 bases, with 8 bases between. The CDR3 DNA reads as TGTGCCAGCAGTGAATCAACAGTTCAAGAGACCCAGTACTTC. Translated: CASSESTVQETQYF.

The chain joins TRBV2 to TRBJ2-3; TRBD2 agrees at 9 bases. V lost 7 bases, J lost 2 bases, and 22 bases stayed unmatched. The CDR3 spans 20 residues. Looked up from germline, CDR1 is SNHLY and CDR2 is FYNNEI. CDR3 DNA: TGTGCCAGCAATCCCTGGGGCGGGGGGGCGTCAGGGAGGCCCACAGATACGCAGTATTTT. It codes for CASNPWGGGASGRPTDTQYF.

The chain links TRBV29-1 to TRBJ2-1, with 9 bases matching TRBD2. The ends lost 5 bases at V and 5 bases at J; junction bases unmatched: 4. CDR3 length equals 13 residues. Germline CDR1 is SQVTM and CDR2 is ANQGSEA. CDR3 DNA sequence: TGCAGCGTTTGGACTAGCGTAGACAATGAGCAGTTCTTC. The encoded protein is CSVWTSVDNEQFF.